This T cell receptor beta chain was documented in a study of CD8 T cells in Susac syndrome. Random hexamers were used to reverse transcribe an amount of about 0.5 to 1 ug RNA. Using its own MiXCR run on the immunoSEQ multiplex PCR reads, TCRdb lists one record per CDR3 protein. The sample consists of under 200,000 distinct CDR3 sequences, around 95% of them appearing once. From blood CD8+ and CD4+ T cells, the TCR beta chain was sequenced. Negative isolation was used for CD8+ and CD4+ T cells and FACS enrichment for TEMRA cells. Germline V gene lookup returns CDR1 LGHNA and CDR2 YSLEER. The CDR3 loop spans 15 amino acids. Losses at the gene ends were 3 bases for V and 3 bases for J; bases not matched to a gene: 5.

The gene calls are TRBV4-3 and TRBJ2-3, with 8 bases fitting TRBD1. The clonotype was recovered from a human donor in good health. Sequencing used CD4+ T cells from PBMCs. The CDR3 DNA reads TGCGCCAGCAGCCAGATGCAGGGGGCAACAGATACGCAGTATTTT. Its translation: CASSQMQGATDTQYF.